This T cell receptor beta chain originates from a study of T cells in Graves' hyperthyroidism and ophthalmopathy. About the study: Before any treatment, at initial diagnosis, peripheral blood was collected. Study-wide results and limits: Ophthalmopathy onset followed model prediction by a median roughly six months.

This clonotype was detected a few times. What it binds is not known. Exclusion of patients followed from uncontrolled infection, other autoimmune disease, pregnancy or lactation. Clinical symptoms, serum thyroxine and TRAb, thyroid ultrasound and orbital computed tomography were used for the diagnoses. This CDR3 is 14 amino acids long. Germline V gene data show CDR1 as MNHEY and CDR2 as SMNVEV (reference sequence). V lost 0 bases, J lost 0 bases, and 6 bases lay in between. TCR beta CDR3 sequences were amplified from RNA transcripts. The TCR CDR3 first-round RT-PCR relied on the HTBI primer set. TCRdb reprocessed the multiplex PCR reads with MiXCR, giving one entry per CDR3 protein. The table lists about 400,000 distinct CDR3 sequences, 12% to 15% of them singletons.

This rearrangement joins TRBV27 to TRBJ2-7; D remains ambiguous. This receptor was taken from a woman between 18 and 29 years old with Graves' hyperthyroidism. Sequencing input: blood. In DNA form, the CDR3 reads TGTGCCAGCAGTTTATCATCACTCTCCTACGAGCAGTACTTC. This gives the protein CASSLSSLSYEQYF.